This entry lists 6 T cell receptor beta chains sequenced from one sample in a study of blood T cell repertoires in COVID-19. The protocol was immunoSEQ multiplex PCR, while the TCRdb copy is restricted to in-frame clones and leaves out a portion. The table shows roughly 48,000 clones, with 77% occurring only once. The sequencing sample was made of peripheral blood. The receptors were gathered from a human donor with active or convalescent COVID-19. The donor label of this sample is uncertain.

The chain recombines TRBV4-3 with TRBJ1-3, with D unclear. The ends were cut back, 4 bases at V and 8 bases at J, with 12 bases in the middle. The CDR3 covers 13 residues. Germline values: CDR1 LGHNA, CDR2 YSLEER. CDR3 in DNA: TGCGCCAGCAGCCCATCCGCGGGAGACACCATATATTTT. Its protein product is CASSPSAGDTIYF.

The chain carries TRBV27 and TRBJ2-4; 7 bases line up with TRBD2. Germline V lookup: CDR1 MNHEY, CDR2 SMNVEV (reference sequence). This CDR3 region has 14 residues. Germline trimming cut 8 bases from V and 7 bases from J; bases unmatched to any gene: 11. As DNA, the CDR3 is TGTGCCAGCGGTAGACTCCAGGGAGGGAACATTCAGTACTTC. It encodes CASGRLQGGNIQYF.

CDR3: CASSEAAGSIGYNEQFF. In nucleotides, the CDR3 is TGTGCCAGCAGTGAAGCGGCAGGGTCGATCGGGTACAATGAGCAGTTCTTC. V gene TRBV6-1 combines with J gene TRBJ2-1; D is possibly TRBD1 (5 bases). Per the germline V gene, CDR1 is MNHNS and CDR2 is SASEGT. The CDR3 loop spans 17 amino acids. Between the trimmed V and J ends, which lost 0 bases and 4 bases, there was a span of 16 bases.

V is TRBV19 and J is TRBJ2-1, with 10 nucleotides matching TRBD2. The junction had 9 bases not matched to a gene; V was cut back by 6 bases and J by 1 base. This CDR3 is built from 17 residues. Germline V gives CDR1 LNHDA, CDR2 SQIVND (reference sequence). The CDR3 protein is CASSPLAGAISYNEQFF. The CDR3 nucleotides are TGTGCCAGTAGCCCGCTAGCGGGAGCCATTTCCTACAATGAGCAGTTCTTC. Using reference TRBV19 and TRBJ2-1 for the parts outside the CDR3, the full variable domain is DGGITQSPKYLFRKEGQNVTLSCEQNLNHDAMYWYRQDPGQGLRLIYYSQIVNDFQKGDIAEGYSVSREKKESFPLTVTSAQKNPTAFYLCASSPLAGAISYNEQFFGPGTRLTVL.

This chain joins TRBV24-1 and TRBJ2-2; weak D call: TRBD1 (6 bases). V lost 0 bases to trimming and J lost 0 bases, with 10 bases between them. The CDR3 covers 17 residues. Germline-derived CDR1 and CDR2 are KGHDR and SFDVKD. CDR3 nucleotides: TGTGCCACCAGTGATTTGAGACAGGCCGCGAACACCGGGGAGCTGTTTTTT. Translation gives CATSDLRQAANTGELFF.

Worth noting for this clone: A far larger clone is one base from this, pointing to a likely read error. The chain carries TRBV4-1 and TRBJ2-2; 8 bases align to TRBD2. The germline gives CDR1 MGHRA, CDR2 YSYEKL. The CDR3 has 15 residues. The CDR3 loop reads CPRSLAGGGTGELFF. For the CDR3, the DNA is TGCCCCCGCAGCCTGGCCGGGGGGGGGACCGGGGAGCTGTTTTTT.